Below are 13 T cell receptor beta chains sequenced from a single sample in a study of OX40 agonist ivuxolimab in advanced cancers. The method was immunoSEQ multiplex PCR; TCRdb's version includes in-frame clones alone and lacks a portion of them. The sample shows some 82,000 clones, around 90% of them seen only once. The material was CD4+ or CD8+ T cells sorted from blood, obtained in a trial of the OX40 agonist ivuxolimab. These TCRs come from an adult with an advanced solid tumor such as melanoma, head and neck, liver or kidney cancer.

This chain uses TRBV2 with TRBJ2-2, with D hard to call. Germline-derived CDR1 and CDR2 are SNHLY and FYNNEI. Deletions cut 8 bases from V and 0 bases from J, with 10 bases between. This CDR3 spans 14 amino acids. CDR3 DNA: TGTGCCAGCGCAGTAGGAGCGAACACCGGGGAGCTGTTTTTT. Its translation is CASAVGANTGELFF.

The rearrangement joins TRBV9 to TRBJ2-3; the D call may be TRBD1 or TRBD2 (5 bases each). Per the germline V gene, CDR1 is SGDLS and CDR2 is YYNGEE. V was pared by 2 bases and J by 2 bases, with 15 bases between. The CDR3 has 16 amino acids. DNA for the CDR3: TGTGCCAGCAGCGTCACGACGGCAGGGACCACAGATACGCAGTATTTT. It yields the protein CASSVTTAGTTDTQYF.

This clone was counted once. This chain connects TRBV19 to TRBJ2-7, with D tentatively TRBD1 or TRBD2 (5 bases each). There are 14 residues in the CDR3. Germline-derived CDR1 and CDR2 are LNHDA and SQIVND (reference sequence). V was clipped by 4 bases and J by 2 bases, with 12 bases between them. The CDR3 sequence is CASSSWDGTYEQYF. The CDR3, as DNA: TGTGCCAGTAGTAGTTGGGACGGTACCTACGAGCAGTACTTC.

CDR3 in amino acids: CASSLSVNPGLLAYGYTF. CDR3 DNA sequence: TGTGCCAGCAGTTTATCAGTTAATCCGGGCCTGCTGGCCTATGGCTACACCTTC. The chain is built from TRBV28 and TRBJ1-2; unclear D gene. The CDR3 spans 18 residues. The ends were cut back, 1 base at V and 4 bases at J, with 22 bases in the middle. Germline loops: CDR1 MDHEN, CDR2 SYDVKM.

The rearrangement uses TRBV27 and TRBJ1-3; 7 bases align to TRBD1. This CDR3 spans 18 amino acids. The germline V gene encodes CDR1 MNHEY and CDR2 SMNVEV (reference sequence). J was trimmed by 4 bases and V by 5 bases; bases with no gene match: 17. The CDR3 loop reads CASSRRDSVLVRGNTIYF. In nucleotides, the CDR3 is TGTGCCAGCAGTAGAAGGGACAGTGTGTTGGTGCGGGGAAACACCATATATTTT.

This clone was detected only a few times. The gene calls are TRBV30 and TRBJ1-1, with D possibly being TRBD1 (5 bases). V was cut by 2 bases and J by 9 bases, with 10 bases left in between. Germline loops: CDR1 GTSNPN, CDR2 SVGIG (reference sequence). CDR3 length: 11 residues. The CDR3 reads CAWSRGDQAFF. In DNA, the CDR3 is TGTGCCTGGAGTCGCGGGGACCAAGCTTTCTTT.

The chain links TRBV9 to TRBJ2-7; D ambiguous. Trimming took off 0 bases at V and 3 bases at J, with 13 bases between the two ends. The CDR3 has 15 amino acids. CDR1 is SGDLS and CDR2 is YYNGEE in the germline V gene. The CDR3 nucleotides are TGTGCCAGCAGCGTAGGTGCAGAGCCAGGCTACGAGCAGTACTTC. Translating gives CASSVGAEPGYEQYF.

This chain connects TRBV7-9 to TRBJ1-1; D ambiguous. V lost 2 bases and J 1 base, leaving 8 bases between the germline ends. From germline, CDR1 is SEHNR and CDR2 FQNEAQ (reference sequence). CDR3 length equals 14 residues. The CDR3 sequence is CASSLISKNTEAFF. The CDR3 region has the DNA TGTGCCAGCAGCTTAATTTCGAAGAACACTGAAGCTTTCTTT.

This chain uses TRBV25-1 with TRBJ2-7, with D unclear. V lost 1 base and J 6 bases, leaving 4 bases between the germline ends. The germline CDR1 and CDR2 sequences are MGHDK and SYGVNS. The CDR3 covers 11 residues. The CDR3 coding sequence is TGTGCCAGCAGTGAATTGTTCGAGCAGTACTTC. This sequence encodes CASSELFEQYF.

The J gene is TRBJ2-2, the V gene TRBV19, with a tentative D call TRBD1 (6 bases). Trimming removed 6 bases from V and 1 base from J, with 9 bases in between. Germline V gene lookup returns CDR1 LNHDA and CDR2 SQIVND (reference sequence). This CDR3 spans 14 amino acids. The CDR3 DNA is TGTGCCAGTAGAGGGACACAGAACACCGGGGAGCTGTTTTTT. Translated, it gives CASRGTQNTGELFF.

The V gene is TRBV5-4, the J gene TRBJ2-1; 11 bases are a match to TRBD2. Unmatched junction bases numbered 7, after V lost 4 bases and J lost 7 bases. CDR3 size: 15 residues. CDR1 and CDR2 (germline): SGHNT, YYREEE (reference sequence). CDR3: CASSGGGLAANEQFF. CDR3 in DNA: TGTGCCAGCAGCGGGGGGGGACTAGCGGCGAATGAGCAGTTCTTC.

This chain links TRBV19 with TRBJ2-5; a possible D gene is TRBD2 (6 bases). The CDR3 totals 13 residues. The germline V and J ends were trimmed by 6 bases and 4 bases, with 12 bases remaining between them. Germline lookup yields CDR1 LNHDA and CDR2 SQIVND (reference sequence). CDR3 sequence: CASRMRGGETQYF. The DNA for the CDR3 is TGTGCCAGTAGGATGCGGGGAGGAGAGACCCAGTACTTC.

The chain recombines TRBV10-3 with TRBJ2-7, with D perhaps TRBD2 (5 bases). V lost 0 bases, J lost 8 bases, and 17 bases lay in between. The CDR3 is 15 residues long. Per the germline V gene, CDR1 is ENHRY and CDR2 is SYGVKD. This CDR3 reads CAISESPSRVTKQYF. The CDR3, as DNA: TGTGCCATCAGTGAGTCCCCTAGCCGCGTAACAAAGCAGTACTTC.